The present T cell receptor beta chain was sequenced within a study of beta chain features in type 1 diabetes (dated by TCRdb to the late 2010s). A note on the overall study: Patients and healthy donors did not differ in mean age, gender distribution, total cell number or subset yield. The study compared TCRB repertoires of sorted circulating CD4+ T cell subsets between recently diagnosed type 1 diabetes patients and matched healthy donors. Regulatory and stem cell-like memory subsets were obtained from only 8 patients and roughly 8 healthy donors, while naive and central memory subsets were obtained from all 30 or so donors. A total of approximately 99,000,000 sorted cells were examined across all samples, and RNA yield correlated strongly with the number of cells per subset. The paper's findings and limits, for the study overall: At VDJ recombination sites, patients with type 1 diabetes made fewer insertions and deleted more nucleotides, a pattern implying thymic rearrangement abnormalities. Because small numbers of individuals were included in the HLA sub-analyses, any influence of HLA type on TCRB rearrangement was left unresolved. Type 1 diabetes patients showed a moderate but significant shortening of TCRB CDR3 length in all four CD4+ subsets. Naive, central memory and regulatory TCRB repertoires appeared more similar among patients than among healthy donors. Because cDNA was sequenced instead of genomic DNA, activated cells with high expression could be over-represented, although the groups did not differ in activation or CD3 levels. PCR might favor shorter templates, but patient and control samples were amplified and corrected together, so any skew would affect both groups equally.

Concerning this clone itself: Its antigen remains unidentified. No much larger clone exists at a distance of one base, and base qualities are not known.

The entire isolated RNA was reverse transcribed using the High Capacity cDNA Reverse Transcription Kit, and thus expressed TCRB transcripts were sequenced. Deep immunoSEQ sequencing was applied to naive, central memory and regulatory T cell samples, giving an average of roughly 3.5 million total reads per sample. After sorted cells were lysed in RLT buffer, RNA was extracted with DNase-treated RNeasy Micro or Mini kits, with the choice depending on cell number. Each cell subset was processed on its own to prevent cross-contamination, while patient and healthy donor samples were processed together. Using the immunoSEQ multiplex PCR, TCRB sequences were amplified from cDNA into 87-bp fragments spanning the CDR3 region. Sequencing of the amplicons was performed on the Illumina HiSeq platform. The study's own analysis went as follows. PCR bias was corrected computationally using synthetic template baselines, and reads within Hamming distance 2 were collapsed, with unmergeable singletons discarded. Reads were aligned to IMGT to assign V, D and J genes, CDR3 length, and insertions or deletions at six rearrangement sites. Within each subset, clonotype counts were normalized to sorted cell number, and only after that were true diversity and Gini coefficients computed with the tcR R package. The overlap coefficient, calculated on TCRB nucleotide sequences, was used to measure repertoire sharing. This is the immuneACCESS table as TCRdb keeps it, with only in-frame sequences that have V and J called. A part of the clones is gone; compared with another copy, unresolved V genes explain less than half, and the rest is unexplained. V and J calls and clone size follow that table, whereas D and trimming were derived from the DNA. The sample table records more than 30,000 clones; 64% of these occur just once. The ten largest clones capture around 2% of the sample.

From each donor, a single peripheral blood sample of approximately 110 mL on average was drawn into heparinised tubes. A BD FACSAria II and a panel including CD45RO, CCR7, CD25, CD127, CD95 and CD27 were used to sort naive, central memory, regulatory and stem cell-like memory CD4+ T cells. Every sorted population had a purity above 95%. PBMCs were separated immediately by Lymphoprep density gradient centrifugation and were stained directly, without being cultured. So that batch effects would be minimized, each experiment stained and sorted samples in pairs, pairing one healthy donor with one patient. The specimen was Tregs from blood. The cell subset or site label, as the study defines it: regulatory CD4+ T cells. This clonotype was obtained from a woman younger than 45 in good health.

The DNA sequence is TGCAGCGTTGAAGTAGGAGGAATTACGCAGTATTTT. The encoded protein is CSVEVGGITQYF. The chain employs TRBV29-1 and TRBJ2-3; TRBD2 could be the D gene, as 5 bases match. From its cysteine to its phenylalanine, the CDR3 spans 12 amino acids. The only DNA kept is the CDR3, 36 bases in frame from the first base. CDR1 SQVTM and CDR2 ANQGSEA were looked up in the germline V gene. Deletion took 1 base off V and 8 bases off J, with a span of 10 bases between the germline ends.